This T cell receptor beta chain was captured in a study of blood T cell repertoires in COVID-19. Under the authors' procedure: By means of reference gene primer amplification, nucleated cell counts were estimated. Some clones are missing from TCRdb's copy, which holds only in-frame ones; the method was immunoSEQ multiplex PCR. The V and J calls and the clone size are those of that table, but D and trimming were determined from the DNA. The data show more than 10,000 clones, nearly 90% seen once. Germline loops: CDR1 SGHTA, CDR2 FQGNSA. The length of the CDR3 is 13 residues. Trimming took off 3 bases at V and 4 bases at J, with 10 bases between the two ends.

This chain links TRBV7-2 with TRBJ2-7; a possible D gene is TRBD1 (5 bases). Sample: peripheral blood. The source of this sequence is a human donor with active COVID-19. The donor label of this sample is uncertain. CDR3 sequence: CASSFPGPYEQYF. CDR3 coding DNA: TGTGCCAGCAGCTTCCCAGGGCCATACGAGCAGTACTTC.